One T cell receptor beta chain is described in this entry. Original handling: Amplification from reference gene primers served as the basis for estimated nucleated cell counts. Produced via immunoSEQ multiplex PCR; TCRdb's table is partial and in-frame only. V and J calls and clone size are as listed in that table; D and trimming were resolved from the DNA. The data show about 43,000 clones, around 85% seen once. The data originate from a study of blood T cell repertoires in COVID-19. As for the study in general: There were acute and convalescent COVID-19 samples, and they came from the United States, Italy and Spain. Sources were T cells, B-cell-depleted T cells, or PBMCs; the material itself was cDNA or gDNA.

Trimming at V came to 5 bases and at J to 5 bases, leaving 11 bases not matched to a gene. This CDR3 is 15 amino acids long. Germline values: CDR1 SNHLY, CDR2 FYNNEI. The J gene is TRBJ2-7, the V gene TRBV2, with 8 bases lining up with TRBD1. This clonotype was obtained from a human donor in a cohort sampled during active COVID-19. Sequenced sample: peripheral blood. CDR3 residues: CASSRPDRVSHEQYF. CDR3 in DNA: TGTGCCAGCAGTCGACCGGACAGGGTAAGCCACGAGCAGTACTTC. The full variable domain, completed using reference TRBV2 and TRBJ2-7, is EPEVTQTPSHQVTQMGQEVILRCVPISNHLYFYWYRQILGQKVEFLVSFYNNEISEKSEIFDDQFSVERPDGSNFTLKIRSTKLEDSAMYFCASSRPDRVSHEQYFGPGTRLTVT.